This is a list of T cell receptor beta chains from one sample in a study of control samples from healthy donors and cancer patients. Some clones are missing from TCRdb's copy, which holds only in-frame ones; the method was immunoSEQ multiplex PCR. The sample holds 110,000 to 150,000 clones, over 90% seen once. Sequenced sample: PBMCs. These TCRs come from a man aged 55-75 years with colorectal cancer. CDR3s include the opening cysteine and the closing phenylalanine or tryptophan. The D gene is left open where the match is weak. Clone size is stated in some rows and not others, as once, few, many or a class when expanded.

J gene,D gene,clone size,V gene,CDR3 protein,CDR3 DNA
TRBJ2-5,.,.,TRBV2,CASSVQETQYF,TGTGCCAGCAGTGTCCAAGAGACCCAGTACTTC
TRBJ1-4,.,.,TRBV6-5,CASSYSVTAGEKLFF,TGTGCCAGCAGTTACTCAGTGACAGCCGGGGAAAAACTGTTTTTT
TRBJ1-1,.,.,TRBV14,CASSPRTVQTEAFF,TGTGCCAGCAGCCCACGGACGGTACAAACTGAAGCTTTCTTT
TRBJ2-1,TRBD1,.,TRBV29-1,CSVEDRDRALLNEQFF,TGCAGCGTTGAAGATAGAGACAGGGCCTTACTCAATGAGCAGTTCTTC
TRBJ1-1,.,.,TRBV30,CAWRHKGRNTEAFF,TGTGCCTGGAGGCATAAGGGACGGAACACTGAAGCTTTCTTT
TRBJ2-7,TRBD1,.,TRBV19,CASSIRGQPYEQYF,TGTGCCAGTAGTATCCGGGGACAGCCCTACGAGCAGTACTTC
TRBJ2-7,.,.,TRBV25-1,CASSEYTGSYEQYF,TGTGCCAGCAGTGAATATACAGGGTCCTACGAGCAGTACTTC
TRBJ1-4,TRBD1,.,TRBV30,CAWRGYDRDIGKLFF,TGTGCCTGGAGGGGGTATGACAGGGATATTGGAAAACTGTTTTTT
TRBJ2-5,.,.,TRBV6-5,CASSYRLEETQYF,TGTGCCAGCAGTTACAGACTAGAAGAGACCCAGTACTTC
TRBJ2-1,TRBD2,.,TRBV9,CASSVGLAGGQIYNEQFF,TGTGCCAGCAGCGTAGGACTAGCGGGGGGACAGATCTACAATGAGCAGTTCTTC
TRBJ1-1,TRBD1,few,TRBV11-3,CASSPRTGSVYTFF,TGTGCCAGCAGCCCACGGACAGGATCTGTCTATACTTTCTTT
TRBJ1-5,.,.,TRBV19,CASSIVEGFNQPQHF,TGTGCCAGTAGTATAGTAGAGGGATTCAATCAGCCCCAGCATTTT